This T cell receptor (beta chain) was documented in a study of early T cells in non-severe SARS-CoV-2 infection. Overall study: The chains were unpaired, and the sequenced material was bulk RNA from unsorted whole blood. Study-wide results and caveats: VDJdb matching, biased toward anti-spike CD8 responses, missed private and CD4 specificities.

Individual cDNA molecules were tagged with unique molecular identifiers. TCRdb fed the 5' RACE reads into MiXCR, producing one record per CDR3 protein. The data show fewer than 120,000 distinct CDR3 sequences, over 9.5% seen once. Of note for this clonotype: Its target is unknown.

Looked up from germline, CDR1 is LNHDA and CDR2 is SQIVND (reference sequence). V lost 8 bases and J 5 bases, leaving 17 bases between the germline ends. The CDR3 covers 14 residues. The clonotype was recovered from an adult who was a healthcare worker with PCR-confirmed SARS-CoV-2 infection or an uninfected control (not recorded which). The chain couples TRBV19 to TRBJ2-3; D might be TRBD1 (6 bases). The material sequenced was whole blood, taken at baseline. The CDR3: CASARLGAGDTQYF. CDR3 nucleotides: TGTGCCAGTGCCCGATTGGGGGCAGGAGATACGCAGTATTTT. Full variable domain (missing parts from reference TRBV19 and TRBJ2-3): DGGITQSPKYLFRKEGQNVTLSCEQNLNHDAMYWYRQDPGQGLRLIYYSQIVNDFQKGDIAEGYSVSREKKESFPLTVTSAQKNPTAFYLCASARLGAGDTQYFGPGTRLTVL.